Each of the 14 T cell receptor beta chains below was sequenced from the same sample in a study of T-cell reconstitution after alpha-beta-depleted transplantation in children. During its preparation, the TCRbeta library received unique molecular identifiers. Using its own MiXCR run on the PCR reads, TCRdb lists one record per CDR3 protein. This table has about 980,000 distinct CDR3 sequences, roughly 31% appearing once. The source material was PBMCs, mostly from graft donor cells, sampled 360 days after TCRalphabeta/CD19-depleted stem cell transplant. These receptors were collected from a boy under two years old who had a stem cell transplant for SCID, so the T cells may come from the graft donor.

The V gene is TRBV20-1, the J gene TRBJ2-7; TRBD1 matches at 9 bases. This CDR3 has 14 residues. Germline loops: CDR1 DFQATT, CDR2 SNEGSKA (reference sequence). V dropped 1 base and J dropped 4; count of bases not matched to a gene: 5. The DNA of the CDR3 is TGCAGTGCTAGAGGCACAGGGGGCGCTTACGAGCAGTACTTC. Its protein product is CSARGTGGAYEQYF.

V usage is TRBV5-1 and J usage is TRBJ2-5; TRBD1 matches at 7 bases. Germline V gives CDR1 SGHRS, CDR2 YFSETQ. This CDR3 has 15 residues. V was pared by 4 bases and J by 2 bases, with 8 bases of the junction left unmatched. Written as DNA, the CDR3 is TGCGCCAGCAGCCGCCTCCCGGGACAGCAAGAGACCCAGTACTTC. The encoded protein is CASSRLPGQQETQYF.

The J gene is TRBJ2-5, the V gene TRBV7-6; maybe TRBD2 (5 bases). The CDR3 is 17 amino acids. Trimming pared 1 base from V and 5 bases from J, leaving 20 bases between. Germline V gives CDR1 SGHVS, CDR2 FNYEAQ. The CDR3 reads CASSLGGPIWASETQYF. CDR3 DNA: TGTGCCAGCAGCTTAGGAGGGCCTATTTGGGCAAGCGAGACCCAGTACTTC.

This clonotype was seen a few times. The chain has TRBV7-3 and TRBJ2-1, with D perhaps given as TRBD1 or TRBD2 (6 bases each). CDR3 length: 16 residues. V was shortened by 5 bases and J by 4 bases, with 18 bases between the two germline ends. Germline V gene sequence: CDR1 SGHTA, CDR2 FQGTGA. The chain's CDR3 is CASSPTGDTAYNEQFF. The CDR3 coding sequence is TGTGCCAGCAGCCCCACGGGGGACACTGCGTACAATGAGCAGTTCTTC.

This clonotype appeared a single time. The rearrangement joins TRBV27 to TRBJ2-3; TRBD2 might be the D (7 bases). The germline V and J ends were trimmed by 7 bases and 4 bases, with 21 bases remaining between them. Germline V gene lookup returns CDR1 MNHEY and CDR2 SMNVEV (reference sequence). This CDR3 is 16 amino acids long. The CDR3 sequence is CASTKLGGGPPDTQYF. In DNA, the CDR3 is TGTGCCAGCACCAAACTAGGGGGGGGGCCACCAGATACGCAGTATTTT.

There are a few counts of this clonotype. V and J are TRBV12-3 or TRBV12-4 and TRBJ1-1, with D unresolved. V lost 4 bases and J 2 bases, leaving 14 bases between the germline ends. The CDR3 covers 15 residues. The CDR3 sequence: CASSSPRTVNTEAFF. The CDR3 DNA reads TGTGCCAGCAGTTCCCCGCGGACGGTAAACACTGAAGCTTTCTTT.

The sample holds a few counts of this clonotype. The rearrangement joins TRBV9 to TRBJ2-1, with a possible D match to TRBD2 (6 bases). The CDR3 contains 15 residues. V dropped 1 base and J dropped 1 base, with 9 bases sitting between them. The V gene's germline CDR1 is SGDLS and CDR2 YYNGEE. CDR3 sequence reads: CASSVFGGSYNEQFF. The CDR3 DNA reads TGTGCCAGCAGCGTATTCGGGGGATCCTACAATGAGCAGTTCTTC.

V and J are TRBV27 and TRBJ2-3; D may be TRBD2 (6 bases). Per germline, CDR1 MNHEY and CDR2 SMNVEV (reference sequence). This CDR3 is 15 amino acids long. V lost 3 bases to trimming and J lost 2 bases, with 12 bases between them. Here the CDR3 reads CASSLRGLLTDTQYF. CDR3 DNA sequence: TGTGCCAGCAGTTTGCGGGGCCTGCTCACAGATACGCAGTATTTT.

In regard to this clonotype: The junction does not match germline at one end; this may be a read error. The V gene is TRBV5-1, the J gene TRBJ1-2; D gene unclear. CDR3 length: 10 residues. Germline CDR1 SGHRS, CDR2 YFSETQ. This CDR3 is CASRGRKEYF. Written as DNA, the CDR3 is TGCGCCAGCAGGGGTAGGAAAGAGTACTTC.

As DNA, the CDR3 is TGTGCCAGCTCACCCGACAGGAGGGCCACTGAAGCTTTCTTT. Its translation: CASSPDRRATEAFF. This sequence joins TRBV18 and TRBJ1-1; D might be TRBD1 (6 bases). Trimming cost V 3 bases and J 4 bases, with 12 bases left between them. The CDR3 length is 14 residues. Germline V gene lookup returns CDR1 KGHSH and CDR2 LQKENI.

The chain is built from TRBV6-1 and TRBJ2-1, with 12 bases that match TRBD2. CDR3 size: 15 residues. Germline CDR1 reads MNHNS; CDR2 reads SASEGT. V lost 5 bases to trimming and J lost 9 bases; unmatched junction nucleotides: 8. In DNA form, the CDR3 reads TGTGCCAGCAGTAAACTACTAGCGGGGGGCCGTGAGCAGTTCTTC. Amino acids: CASSKLLAGGREQFF.

The chain links TRBV29-1 to TRBJ2-7, with 9 positions matching TRBD2. CDR1 SQVTM and CDR2 ANQGSEA come from the germline V gene. The CDR3 spans 14 residues. The J segment lost 3 bases and the V segment lost 2 bases, leaving 5 bases of the junction unmatched. The CDR3 loop reads CSVEIWRGGYEQYF. CDR3 in DNA: TGCAGCGTTGAAATCTGGCGGGGGGGCTACGAGCAGTACTTC.

This clonotype showed up many times. This chain joins TRBV9 and TRBJ2-7; D is uncertain. This CDR3 is built from 13 residues. V lost 4 bases, J lost 6 bases, and 14 bases lay in between. Germline values: CDR1 SGDLS, CDR2 YYNGEE. The CDR3 here is CASSPVTWGEQYF. In DNA, the CDR3 is TGTGCCAGCAGCCCTGTGACCTGGGGCGAGCAGTACTTC.

There are a few counts of this clonotype. This chain uses TRBV7-2 with TRBJ2-5; D is unresolved. This CDR3 region has 13 residues. Trimming took off 3 bases at V and 2 bases at J, with 7 bases between the two ends. CDR1 is SGHTA, CDR2 FQGNSA, per germline. The CDR3 DNA sequence: TGTGCCAGCAGCTTCAACAGACAAGAGACCCAGTACTTC. The encoded protein is CASSFNRQETQYF.